These T cell receptor beta chains were read from a single sample in a study of T cell responses to AZD1222 COVID-19 vaccine. Repertoires were generated with immunoSEQ multiplex PCR, while TCRdb's copy carries only in-frame clones and drops some. The repertoire includes around 99,000 clones, roughly 92% of them detected once, and roughly 13% sits in the top ten. Source: peripheral blood, taken on day 0 of AZD1222 vaccination. The receptors here all came from an adult in good health. CDR3s include the opening cysteine and the closing phenylalanine or tryptophan. D genes are given only for firm matches. Only part of the rows carry a size: once, few, many, or a class if the clone is expanded.

. TRBJ1-5 TRBV6-1 . TGTGCCAGCAGTGAAGTGGGGACTCATCAGCCCCAGCATTTT CASSEVGTHQPQHF
TRBD1 TRBJ2-5 TRBV5-6 . TGTGCCAGCAGCTTCGGTACGGGACAGGGGATCCAAGAGACCCAGTACTTC CASSFGTGQGIQETQYF
TRBD2 TRBJ2-7 TRBV3-1/TRBV3-2 once TGTGCCAGCAGCCAAGATTTGGCTAGCGGGAGTCACGAGCAGTACTTC CASSQDLASGSHEQYF
. TRBJ1-5 TRBV19 once TGTGCCAGTAGTATCTGGCAGGGTGGGGGCAATCAGCCCCAGCATTTT CASSIWQGGGNQPQHF
TRBD2 TRBJ2-1 TRBV5-4 . TGTGCCAGCAGCCGAAGCGGGAGAGGGGACAATGAGCAGTTCTTC CASSRSGRGDNEQFF
. TRBJ1-6 TRBV7-4 . TGTGCCAGCAGCTTACTTATTCCCCCCCCCACGACACCTCTCCTCCAGAGTTCACCCCTCCACTTT CASSLLIPPPTTPLLQSSPLHF
. TRBJ2-1 TRBV6-5 . TGTGCCAGCAGTTACGGGGAGTGGCAGTTCTTC CASSYGEWQFF
. TRBJ2-1 TRBV19 . TGTGCCAGTAGTATCGGAGGACGGCGGTCCTACAATGAGCAGTTCTTC CASSIGGRRSYNEQFF
. TRBJ1-3 TRBV24-1 . TGTGCCACCAGCACAAGAAAGTTATTATACTGGGCTTTAGGAAACACCATATATTTT CATSTRKLLYWALGNTIYF
. TRBJ2-1 TRBV4-2 few TGTGCCAGCAGCCAGGGCAGGGTAGCCTACAATGAGCAGTTCTTC CASSQGRVAYNEQFF
. TRBJ2-5 TRBV5-5 . TGTGCCAGCAGCGGCCGACGGACTTCACAAGAGACCCAGTACTTC CASSGRRTSQETQYF
TRBD2 TRBJ2-7 TRBV28 . TGTGCCAGCAGGACAGCGGGAGGGGGATTTTACGAGCAGTACTTC CASRTAGGGFYEQYF
. TRBJ1-1 TRBV21-1 . TGTGCCAGCAGCGGGGAGGGACACCTGAACACTGAAGCTTTCTTT CASSGEGHLNTEAFF
TRBD1 TRBJ1-1 TRBV9 . TGTGCCAGCAGCGTACTAGGACAGGGTAACGCTGAAGCTTTCTTT CASSVLGQGNAEAFF
TRBD1 TRBJ2-2 TRBV28 . TGTGCCAGCAGAGAGGGGGCGGCCGGGGAGCTGTTTTTT CASREGAAGELFF
. TRBJ1-3 TRBV7-6 . TGTGCCAGCAGCCCGGGTATCTCTGGAAACACCATATATTTT CASSPGISGNTIYF
. TRBJ1-2 TRBV30 . TGTGCCTGGAGTCCCATGTTGGACTATGGCTACACCTTC CAWSPMLDYGYTF
. TRBJ1-4 TRBV9 . TGTGCCAGCAGCGAGGACGTGCGTGGTGAAAAACTGTTTTTT CASSEDVRGEKLFF
. TRBJ1-5 TRBV30 . TGTGCCTGGAGTGTACAGTTTAAGGGGGGTCATCAGCCCCAGCATTTT CAWSVQFKGGHQPQHF
. TRBJ1-4 TRBV6-1 . TGTGCCAGCAGTGAAGGACAGAATGAAAAACTGTTTTTT CASSEGQNEKLFF
. TRBJ1-2 TRBV6-5 . TGTGCCAGCAGTTACTCCGACAGCTACTATGGCTACACCTTC CASSYSDSYYGYTF
TRBD1 TRBJ1-5 TRBV5-5 . TGTGCCAGCAGCTTGGGAGGAGGGGGCTATCAGCCCCAGCATTTT CASSLGGGGYQPQHF
. TRBJ2-3 TRBV5-1 . TGCGCCAGCAGCTTTCGGTTAGGGGGTCCAGATACGCAGTATTTT CASSFRLGGPDTQYF
. TRBJ1-2 TRBV9 once TGTGCCAGCAGCGTAGAAGGTAACGGCTACACCTTC CASSVEGNGYTF
. TRBJ1-1 TRBV7-8 . TGTGCCAGCAGCCTTGACGAACCGAACACTGAAGCTTTCTTT CASSLDEPNTEAFF
. TRBJ2-3 TRBV3-1/TRBV3-2 . TGTGCCAGCAGCCAAGCTCCGGGTGCGCAGTATTTT CASSQAPGAQYF
TRBD2 TRBJ2-2 TRBV4-3 . TGCGCCAGCAGCCAGATCGGGACTAGCACCGGGGAGCTGTTTTTT CASSQIGTSTGELFF
. TRBJ1-1 TRBV5-1 . TGCGCCAGCAGAACCGGACAACCGAACACTGAAGCTTTCTTT CASRTGQPNTEAFF
. TRBJ2-3 TRBV2 few TGTGCCAGCACCGCGTCGGGGGATACGCAGTATTTT CASTASGDTQYF
. TRBJ1-4 TRBV12-3/TRBV12-4 . TGTGCCAGCAGTTTAACCCGAGAAAAACTGTTTTTT CASSLTREKLFF
TRBD1 TRBJ2-5 TRBV11-3 . TGTGCCAGCAGCTTAGGTTTTGGGACAGCTGAAGAGACCCAGTACTTC CASSLGFGTAEETQYF
. TRBJ1-6 TRBV5-1 . TGCGCCAGCATGGCCGAGACAGGCAGCAATTCACCCCTCCACTTT CASMAETGSNSPLHF
TRBD1 TRBJ1-5 TRBV15 . TGTGCCACCAGCAGAGATCGGAGCAGGGGGATTGGTCAGCCCCAGCATTTT CATSRDRSRGIGQPQHF
. TRBJ2-7 TRBV15 . TGTGCCACCAGCAGAGATCTTGGGTATGGGGGCCTTAACGAGCAGTACTTC CATSRDLGYGGLNEQYF
. TRBJ2-7 TRBV19 . TGTGCCAGTAGTATAGCCGGGGTAGAGGTCCACGAGCAGTACTTC CASSIAGVEVHEQYF
. TRBJ1-2 TRBV19 . TGTGCCAGTAGTATGACAGGACGGCCTAACTATGGCTACACCTTC CASSMTGRPNYGYTF